Listed here are 18 T cell receptor beta chains from one sample, sequenced in a study of blood T cell repertoires in COVID-19. Method: immunoSEQ multiplex PCR; TCRdb's copy keeps in-frame clones and lacks some. Seen here are about 340,000 clones, about 92% observed once, and the top ten hold approximately 17%. Input material: PBMCs or T cells enriched from blood (not recorded which). These receptors were collected from a woman younger than 45 who had recovered from COVID-19.

The chain employs TRBV11-2 and TRBJ2-3, with 12 bases fitting TRBD2. The CDR3 runs 18 residues. V shed 3 bases and J 1 base; nucleotides not matched to a gene: 8. CDR1 is SGHAT, CDR2 FQNNGV, per germline. CDR3 protein: CASSFGRLAGVGTDTQYF. DNA of the CDR3: TGTGCCAGCAGCTTCGGACGACTAGCGGGAGTTGGCACAGATACGCAGTATTTT.

This CDR3 is CASSLRSDRAYEQYF. The CDR3 DNA reads TGTGCCAGCAGCTTAAGGTCGGACAGGGCCTACGAGCAGTACTTC. The chain links TRBV7-2 to TRBJ2-7, with TRBD1 matching 8 bases. The CDR3 sequence is 15 residues long. The ends lost 2 bases at V and 2 bases at J; junction bases unmatched: 5. The germline V gene encodes CDR1 SGHTA and CDR2 FQGNSA.

The chain has TRBV28 and TRBJ2-7; the match to TRBD1 covers 9 bases. Germline V lookup: CDR1 MDHEN, CDR2 SYDVKM. V was clipped by 4 bases and J by 5 bases; unmatched bases: 9. The CDR3 is 15 amino acids. CDR3 bases: TGTGCCAGCAGTTCCGTCGACCGACAGGGGGACGAGCAGTACTTC. It yields the protein CASSSVDRQGDEQYF.

This clone was counted between two and nine times. This chain links TRBV11-2 with TRBJ1-1; D gene unclear. The germline gives CDR1 SGHAT, CDR2 FQNNGV. The CDR3 extends over 15 amino acids. Deletions cut 4 bases from V and 4 bases from J, with 16 bases between. The CDR3 DNA sequence: TGTGCCAGCAGCTCCCTAATGAGGGCTCGCACTGAAGCTTTCTTT. Its protein product is CASSSLMRARTEAFF.

The rearrangement joins TRBV5-1 to TRBJ2-7; TRBD2 is a possible D gene (7 bases). The ends were cut back, 0 bases at V and 6 bases at J, with 13 bases in the middle. This CDR3 is built from 14 residues. From germline, CDR1 is SGHRS and CDR2 YFSETQ. As DNA, the CDR3 is TGCGCCAGCAGCTTGGAGGGGGGGTCCGCCGAGCAGTACTTC. Amino acids: CASSLEGGSAEQYF.

V usage is TRBV15 and J usage is TRBJ2-1, with 7 bases fitting TRBD1. The germline V gene has CDR1 LNHNV and CDR2 YYDKDF (reference sequence). The CDR3 totals 14 residues. Trimming cost V 5 bases and J 1 base; bases outside gene matches: 2. This CDR3 is CATSEGQSYNEQFF. CDR3 nucleotides: TGTGCCACCAGCGAGGGACAGTCCTACAATGAGCAGTTCTTC.

This rearrangement joins TRBV28 to TRBJ1-1; 7 nucleotides agree with TRBD1. V shed 2 bases and J 4 bases; nucleotides not matched to a gene: 7. CDR1 and CDR2 (germline): MDHEN, SYDVKM. The CDR3 spans 15 residues. The CDR3 region has the DNA TGTGCCAGCAGTTTAATGGCAGGGGGGCGCACTGAAGCTTTCTTT. Its protein is CASSLMAGGRTEAFF. The complete variable domain, with remaining parts taken from reference TRBV28 and TRBJ1-1, reads DVKVTQSSRYLVKRTGEKVFLECVQDMDHENMFWYRQDPGLGLRLIYFSYDVKMKEKGDIPEGYSVSREKKERFSLILESASTNQTSMYLCASSLMAGGRTEAFFGQGTRLTVV.

This chain joins TRBV13 and TRBJ2-7, with a weak D call TRBD2 (6 bases). The length of the CDR3 is 16 residues. Germline V lookup: CDR1 PRHDT, CDR2 FYEKMQ (reference sequence). V shed 4 bases and J shed 1 base, with 17 bases lying between them. CDR3 region: CASSSSSGGPSYEQYF. Written as DNA, the CDR3 is TGTGCCAGCAGCTCCTCCTCCGGGGGACCTTCCTACGAGCAGTACTTC. The whole variable domain, filled in from reference TRBV13 and TRBJ2-7, reads AAGVIQSPRHLIKEKRETATLKCYPIPRHDTVYWYQQGPGQDPQFLISFYEKMQSDKGSIPDRFSAQQFSDYHSELNMSSLELGDSALYFCASSSSSGGPSYEQYFGPGTRLTVT.

This clone was seen a single time. This chain uses TRBV7-2 with TRBJ2-2; D unclear. The CDR3 runs 15 residues. CDR1 is SGHTA, CDR2 FQGNSA, per germline. The V gene lost 2 bases and the J gene lost 7 bases, with 14 bases spanning the gap. CDR3: CASSLSVAQFGELFF. DNA for the CDR3: TGTGCCAGCAGCTTAAGCGTAGCCCAGTTCGGGGAGCTGTTTTTT.

The V gene is TRBV5-4, the J gene TRBJ2-5; D might be TRBD2 (7 bases). Germline V gene sequence: CDR1 SGHNT, CDR2 YYREEE (reference sequence). V lost 5 bases and J lost 4, with 15 bases in between. The CDR3 spans 14 residues. The CDR3 reads CASRSGGPGETQYF. The CDR3 nucleotides are TGTGCCAGCAGGTCCGGGGGGCCCGGAGAGACCCAGTACTTC.

The sample holds one count of this clone. The CDR3 loop is CASSLQGGGMVPQHF. CDR3 coding DNA: TGTGCCAGCAGCCTACAGGGTGGGGGCATGGTGCCCCAGCATTTT. The chain joins TRBV28 to TRBJ1-5; tentative D call: TRBD1 (6 bases). The CDR3 extends over 15 amino acids. Trimming stripped 6 bases from V and 9 bases from J, with 21 bases between. CDR1 is MDHEN, CDR2 SYDVKM, per germline.

The J gene is TRBJ2-7, the V gene TRBV29-1, with 9 positions matching TRBD1. The V gene's germline CDR1 is SQVTM and CDR2 ANQGSEA. This CDR3 is 14 amino acids long. The V and J ends lost 2 bases and 2 bases, in that order; junction bases with no gene match: 4. CDR3 sequence reads: CSVEPGTGTYEQYF. The CDR3, as DNA: TGCAGCGTTGAACCTGGGACAGGGACCTACGAGCAGTACTTC.

The chain uses TRBV6-6 and TRBJ2-7; 15 bases agree with TRBD2. CDR1 and CDR2 from the germline V gene are MNHNY and SVGAGI (reference sequence). This CDR3 comprises 18 residues. Losses at the gene ends were 5 bases for V and 3 bases for J; bases not matched to a gene: 11. Written as DNA, the CDR3 is TGTGCCAGCAGTCCGCGGACTAGCGGGAGGGCGGCGGACTACGAGCAGTACTTC. This translates into CASSPRTSGRAADYEQYF.

The sample holds one count of this clone. The DNA for the CDR3 is TGTGCCAGCTCTCGGGGACTAGCTCATTCCGATGAGCAGTTCTTC. Residues: CASSRGLAHSDEQFF. V usage is TRBV18 and J usage is TRBJ2-1; 9 bases fit TRBD2. Germline assignment: CDR1 KGHSH and CDR2 LQKENI. The CDR3 runs 15 residues. V dropped 6 bases and J dropped 8; count of bases not matched to a gene: 11.

This clone showed up just a few times. At the DNA level, this CDR3 is encoded by other sequences in the same sample as well. CDR3 loop: CSASRYEQYF. The CDR3 DNA sequence: TGCAGTGCTAGCCGCTACGAGCAGTACTTC. The genes are TRBV20-1 and TRBJ2-7, with D unresolved. V was cut by 3 bases and J by 3 bases, with 3 bases left in between. Looked up from germline, CDR1 is DFQATT and CDR2 is SNEGSKA (reference sequence). The CDR3 is 10 amino acids.

J is TRBJ2-7 and V is TRBV28, with D perhaps TRBD1 (5 bases). V was trimmed by 1 base and J by 6 bases, leaving 13 bases between them. Germline V gene data show CDR1 as MDHEN and CDR2 as SYDVKM. The CDR3 covers 14 residues. CDR3 nucleotide sequence: TGTGCCAGCAGTTTATCACCAGGGCTTATCGAGCAGTACTTC. Translation: CASSLSPGLIEQYF.

Here the CDR3 reads CASSRGQGATGELFF. DNA for the CDR3: TGTGCCAGCAGCCGGGGACAGGGAGCCACCGGGGAGCTGTTTTTT. The chain employs TRBV7-3 and TRBJ2-2, with 9 bases identical to TRBD1. Germline values: CDR1 SGHTA, CDR2 FQGTGA. This CDR3 is built from 15 residues. The V and J ends lost 5 bases and 4 bases, in that order; junction bases with no gene match: 5.

The rearrangement links TRBV19 to TRBJ2-7; 7 bases agree with TRBD1. This CDR3 is built from 12 residues. The trim removed 9 bases at V and 4 bases at J, leaving 6 bases unmatched. Germline values: CDR1 LNHDA, CDR2 SQIVND (reference sequence). The CDR3 sequence is CASAGGSYEQYF. The CDR3 DNA is TGTGCCAGCGCAGGGGGTTCGTACGAGCAGTACTTC.